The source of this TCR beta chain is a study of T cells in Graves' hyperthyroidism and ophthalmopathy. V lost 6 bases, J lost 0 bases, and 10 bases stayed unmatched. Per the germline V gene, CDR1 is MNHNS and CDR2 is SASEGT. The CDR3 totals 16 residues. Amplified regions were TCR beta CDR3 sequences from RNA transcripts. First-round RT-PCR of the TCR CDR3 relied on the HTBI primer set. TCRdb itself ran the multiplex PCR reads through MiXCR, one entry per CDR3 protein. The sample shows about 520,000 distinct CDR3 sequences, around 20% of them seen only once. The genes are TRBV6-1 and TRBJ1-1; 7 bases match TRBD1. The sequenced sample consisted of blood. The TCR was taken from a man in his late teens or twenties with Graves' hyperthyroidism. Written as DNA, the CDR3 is TGTGCCAGCAGCCCGGGCACAGGGGTAATGAACACTGAAGCTTTCTTT. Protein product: CASSPGTGVMNTEAFF.